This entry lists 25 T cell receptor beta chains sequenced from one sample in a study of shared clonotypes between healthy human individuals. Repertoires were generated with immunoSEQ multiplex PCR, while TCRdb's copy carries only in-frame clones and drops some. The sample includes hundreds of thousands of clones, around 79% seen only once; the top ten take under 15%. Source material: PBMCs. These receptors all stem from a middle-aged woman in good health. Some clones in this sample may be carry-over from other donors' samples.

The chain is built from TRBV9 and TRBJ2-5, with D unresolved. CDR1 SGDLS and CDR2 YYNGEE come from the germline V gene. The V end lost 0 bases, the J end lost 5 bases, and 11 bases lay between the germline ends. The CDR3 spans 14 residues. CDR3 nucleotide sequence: TGTGCCAGCAGCGTAGCCCCGAGAGATGAGACCCAGTACTTC. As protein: CASSVAPRDETQYF.

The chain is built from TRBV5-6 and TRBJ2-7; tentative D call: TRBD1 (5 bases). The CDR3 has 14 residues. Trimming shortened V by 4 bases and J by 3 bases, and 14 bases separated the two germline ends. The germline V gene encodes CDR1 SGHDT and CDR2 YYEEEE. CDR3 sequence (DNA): TGTGCCAGCAGCAACAGACAGCGTTTCTACGAGCAGTACTTC. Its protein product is CASSNRQRFYEQYF.

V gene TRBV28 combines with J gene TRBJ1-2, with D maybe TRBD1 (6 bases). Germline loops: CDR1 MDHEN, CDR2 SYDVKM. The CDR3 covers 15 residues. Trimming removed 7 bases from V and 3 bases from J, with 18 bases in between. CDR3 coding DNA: TGTGCCAGCATCCCGGGCTGGGGGCTTTACTATGGCTACACCTTC. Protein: CASIPGWGLYYGYTF.

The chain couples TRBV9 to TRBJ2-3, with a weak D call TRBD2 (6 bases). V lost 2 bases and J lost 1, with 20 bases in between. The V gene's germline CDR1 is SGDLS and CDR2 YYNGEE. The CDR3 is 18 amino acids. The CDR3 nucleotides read TGTGCCAGCAGCGTGGGGGGAGGCGGGAACACAGGCACAGATACGCAGTATTTT. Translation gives CASSVGGGGNTGTDTQYF. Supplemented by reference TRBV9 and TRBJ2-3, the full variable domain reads DSGVTQTPKHLITATGQRVTLRCSPRSGDLSVYWYQQSLDQGLQFLIQYYNGEERAKGNILERFSAQQFPDLHSELNLSSLELGDSALYFCASSVGGGGNTGTDTQYFGPGTRLTVL.

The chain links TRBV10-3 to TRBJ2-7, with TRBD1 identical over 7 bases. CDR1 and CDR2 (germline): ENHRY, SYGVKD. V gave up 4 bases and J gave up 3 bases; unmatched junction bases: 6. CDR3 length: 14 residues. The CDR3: CAISGTGVGYEQYF. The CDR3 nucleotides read TGTGCCATCAGTGGTACAGGGGTGGGCTACGAGCAGTACTTC.

CDR3 nucleotide sequence: TGTGCCAGCAGCCCGCATCGGCAGGGGAACACTGAAGCTTTCTTT. Translating gives CASSPHRQGNTEAFF. The V gene is TRBV7-2, the J gene TRBJ1-1; maybe TRBD1 (5 bases). The CDR3 covers 15 residues. V gave up 5 bases and J gave up 1 base, with 14 bases separating them. Looked up from germline, CDR1 is SGHTA and CDR2 is FQGNSA.

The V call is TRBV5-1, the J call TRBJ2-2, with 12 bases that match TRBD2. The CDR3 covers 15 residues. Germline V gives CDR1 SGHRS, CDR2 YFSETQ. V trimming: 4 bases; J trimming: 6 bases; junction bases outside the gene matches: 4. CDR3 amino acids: CASSNLAGGPGELFF. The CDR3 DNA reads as TGCGCCAGCAGCAACCTAGCGGGAGGGCCCGGGGAGCTGTTTTTT. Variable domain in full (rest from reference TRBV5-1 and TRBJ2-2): KAGVTQTPRYLIKTRGQQVTLSCSPISGHRSVSWYQQTPGQGLQFLFEYFSETQRNKGNFPGRFSGRQFSNSRSEMNVSTLELGDSALYLCASSNLAGGPGELFFGEGSRLTVL.

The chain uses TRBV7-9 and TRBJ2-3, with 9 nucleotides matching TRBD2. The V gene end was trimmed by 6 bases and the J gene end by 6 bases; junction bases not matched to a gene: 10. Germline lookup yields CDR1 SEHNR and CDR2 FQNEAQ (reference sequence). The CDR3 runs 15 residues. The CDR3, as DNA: TGTGCCAGCAGGAGCGATAGCGGGAGATCCGATACGCAGTATTTT. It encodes CASRSDSGRSDTQYF.

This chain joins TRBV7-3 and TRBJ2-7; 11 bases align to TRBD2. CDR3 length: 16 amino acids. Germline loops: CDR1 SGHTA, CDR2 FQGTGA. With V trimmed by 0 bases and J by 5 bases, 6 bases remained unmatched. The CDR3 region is CASSLTAGLAVHEQYF. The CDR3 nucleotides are TGTGCCAGCAGCTTAACGGCGGGACTAGCGGTCCACGAGCAGTACTTC.

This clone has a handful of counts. The CDR3: CASSQGVASGRAGEQFF. CDR3 nucleotides: TGCGCCAGCAGCCAAGGGGTGGCTAGCGGGAGGGCAGGTGAGCAGTTCTTC. This rearrangement joins TRBV4-1 to TRBJ2-1; 12 nucleotides line up with TRBD2. This CDR3 region has 17 residues. With 1 base clipped from V and 9 bases from J, the junction kept 10 bases outside the gene matches. The germline V gene encodes CDR1 MGHRA and CDR2 YSYEKL.

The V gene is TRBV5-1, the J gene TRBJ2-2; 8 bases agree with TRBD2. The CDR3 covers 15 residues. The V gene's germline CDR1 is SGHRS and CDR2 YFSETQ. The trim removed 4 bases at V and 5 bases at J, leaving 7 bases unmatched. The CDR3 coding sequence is TGCGCCAGCAGCACGAGCGGGAGTGGTACCGGGGAGCTGTTTTTT. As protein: CASSTSGSGTGELFF.

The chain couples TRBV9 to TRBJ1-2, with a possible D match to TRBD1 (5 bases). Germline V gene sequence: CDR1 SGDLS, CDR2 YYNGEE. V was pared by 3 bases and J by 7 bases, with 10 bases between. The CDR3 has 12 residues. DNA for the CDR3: TGTGCCAGCAGCGCCGGGGGAGGTGGCTACACCTTC. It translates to CASSAGGGGYTF.

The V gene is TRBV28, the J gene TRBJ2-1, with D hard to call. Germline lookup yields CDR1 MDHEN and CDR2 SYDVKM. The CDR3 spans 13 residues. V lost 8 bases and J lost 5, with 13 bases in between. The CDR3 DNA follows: TGTGCCAGCCTCCGAGACACCAACAATGAGCAGTTCTTC. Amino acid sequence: CASLRDTNNEQFF.

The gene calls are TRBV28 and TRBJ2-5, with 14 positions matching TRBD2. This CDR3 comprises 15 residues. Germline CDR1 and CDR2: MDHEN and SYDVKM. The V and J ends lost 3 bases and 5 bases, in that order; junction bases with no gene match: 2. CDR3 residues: CASSLGLAGVETQYF. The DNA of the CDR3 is TGTGCCAGCAGTTTGGGACTAGCGGGAGTGGAGACCCAGTACTTC.

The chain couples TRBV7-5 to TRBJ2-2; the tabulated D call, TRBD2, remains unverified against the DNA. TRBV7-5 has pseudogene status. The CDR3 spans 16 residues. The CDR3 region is CARSLPGLANTGELFF. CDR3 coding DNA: TGTGCCAGAAGCTTACCCGGACTAGCGAACACCGGGGAGCTGTTTTTT.

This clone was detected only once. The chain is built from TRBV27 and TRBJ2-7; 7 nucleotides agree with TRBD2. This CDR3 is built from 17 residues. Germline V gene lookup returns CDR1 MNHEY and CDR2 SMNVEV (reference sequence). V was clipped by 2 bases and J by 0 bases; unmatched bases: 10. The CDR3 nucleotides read TGTGCCAGCAGTTTAGGTGGACTAGGAGGGCCCTCCTACGAGCAGTACTTC. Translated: CASSLGGLGGPSYEQYF.

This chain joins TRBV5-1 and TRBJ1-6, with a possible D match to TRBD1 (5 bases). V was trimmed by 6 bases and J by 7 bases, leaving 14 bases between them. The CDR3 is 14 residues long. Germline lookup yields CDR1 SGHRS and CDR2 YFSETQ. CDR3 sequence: CASKTQGNNSPLHF. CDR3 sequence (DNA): TGCGCCAGCAAAACCCAGGGAAACAATTCACCCCTCCACTTT.

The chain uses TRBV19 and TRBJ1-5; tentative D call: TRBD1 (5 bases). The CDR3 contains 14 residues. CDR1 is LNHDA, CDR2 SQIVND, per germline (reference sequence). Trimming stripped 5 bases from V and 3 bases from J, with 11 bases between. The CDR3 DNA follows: TGTGCCAGTAGTGAAGACAGCTTCAATCAGCCCCAGCATTTT. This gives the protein CASSEDSFNQPQHF.

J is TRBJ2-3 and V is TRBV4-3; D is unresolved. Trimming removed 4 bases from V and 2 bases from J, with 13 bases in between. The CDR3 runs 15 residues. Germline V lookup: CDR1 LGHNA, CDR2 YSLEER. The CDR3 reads CASSRRPGFTDTQYF. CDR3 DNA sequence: TGCGCCAGCAGCCGACGACCAGGCTTCACAGATACGCAGTATTTT.

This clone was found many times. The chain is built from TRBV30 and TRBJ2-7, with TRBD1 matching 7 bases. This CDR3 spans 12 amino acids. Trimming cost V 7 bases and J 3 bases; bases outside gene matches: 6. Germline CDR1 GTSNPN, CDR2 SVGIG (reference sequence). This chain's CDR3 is CASGTDYYEQYF. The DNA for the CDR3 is TGTGCCTCCGGGACAGACTACTACGAGCAGTACTTC.

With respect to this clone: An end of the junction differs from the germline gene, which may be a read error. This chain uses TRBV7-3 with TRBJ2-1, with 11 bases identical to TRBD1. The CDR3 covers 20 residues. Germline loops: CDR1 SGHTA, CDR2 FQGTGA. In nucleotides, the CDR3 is TGTGCCAGCAGCTTAAGGGACAGGGGGGCTATAGGGACTCCAGACAATGGGCAGTTCTTC. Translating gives CASSLRDRGAIGTPDNGQFF.

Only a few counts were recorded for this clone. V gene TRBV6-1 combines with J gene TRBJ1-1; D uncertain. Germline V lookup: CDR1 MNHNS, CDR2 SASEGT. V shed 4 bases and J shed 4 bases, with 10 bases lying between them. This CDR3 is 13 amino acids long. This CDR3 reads CASSGLRGTEAFF. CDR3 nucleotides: TGTGCCAGCAGTGGCCTACGGGGCACTGAAGCTTTCTTT.

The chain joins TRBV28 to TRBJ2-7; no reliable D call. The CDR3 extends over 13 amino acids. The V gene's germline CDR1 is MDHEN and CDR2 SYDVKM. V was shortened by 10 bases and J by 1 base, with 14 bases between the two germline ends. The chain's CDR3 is CATHLQASYEQYF. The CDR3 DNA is TGTGCCACCCATCTCCAAGCGTCCTACGAGCAGTACTTC.

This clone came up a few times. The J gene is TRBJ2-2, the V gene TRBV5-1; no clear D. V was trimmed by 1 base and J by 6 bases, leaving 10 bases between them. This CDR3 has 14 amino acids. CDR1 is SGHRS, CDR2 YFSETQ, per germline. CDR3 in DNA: TGCGCCAGCAGCTTGTCCCCCCGGGCCGGGGAGCTGTTTTTT. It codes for CASSLSPRAGELFF.

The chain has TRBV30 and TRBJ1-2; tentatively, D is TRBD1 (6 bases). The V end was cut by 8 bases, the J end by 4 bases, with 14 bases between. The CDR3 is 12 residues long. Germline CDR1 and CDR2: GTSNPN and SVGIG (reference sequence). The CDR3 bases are TGTGCCGGAATAGACAGGCCCTATGGCTACACCTTC. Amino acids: CAGIDRPYGYTF.